This T cell receptor (beta chain) is drawn from a study of blood T cell repertoires in COVID-19. Per the study methods: Reference gene primer amplification gave nucleated cell count estimates. Clones were read by immunoSEQ multiplex PCR, and TCRdb kept only the in-frame ones, dropping some. From that table come the V and J calls and clone size; the DNA was used to work out D and trimming. The sample records 65,000 to 85,000 clones, more than 80% being singletons. Per the germline V gene, CDR1 is MNHEY and CDR2 is SVGAGI. The V gene lost 6 bases and the J gene lost 4 bases, with 16 bases spanning the gap. The CDR3 runs to 15 residues. This clone was found once.

The receptor's source is a man aged 45 to 65 with acute or convalescent COVID-19. The chain uses TRBV6-5 and TRBJ1-5; the D gene is possibly TRBD1 (5 bases). Sequenced: peripheral blood. The CDR3 DNA reads TGTGCCAGCAGGAACGGGTGGGGCCCGAATCAGCCCCAGCATTTT. Translation gives CASRNGWGPNQPQHF.